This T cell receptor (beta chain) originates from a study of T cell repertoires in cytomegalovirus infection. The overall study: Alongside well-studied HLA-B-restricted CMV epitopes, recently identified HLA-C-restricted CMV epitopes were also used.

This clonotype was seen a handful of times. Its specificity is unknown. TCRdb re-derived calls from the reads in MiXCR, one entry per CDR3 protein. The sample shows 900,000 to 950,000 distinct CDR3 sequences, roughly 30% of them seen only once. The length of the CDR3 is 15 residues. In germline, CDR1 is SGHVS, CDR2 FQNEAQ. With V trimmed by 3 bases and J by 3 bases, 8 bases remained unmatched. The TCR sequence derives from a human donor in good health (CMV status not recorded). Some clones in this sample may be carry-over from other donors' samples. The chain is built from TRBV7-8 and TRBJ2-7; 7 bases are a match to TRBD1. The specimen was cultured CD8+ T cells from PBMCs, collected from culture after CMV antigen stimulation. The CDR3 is CASSLLGGQSYEQYV. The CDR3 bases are TGTGCCAGCAGCTTGTTAGGGGGACAGAGCTACGAGCAGTACGTC.